This passage covers 21 T cell receptor beta chains from one sample sequenced in a study of shared clonotypes between healthy human individuals. Sequencing was performed with immunoSEQ multiplex PCR; in TCRdb, only in-frame clones are kept and a portion is missing. The sample lists a few million clones, about 94% occurring once. CD45RO negativity and positive selection for CCR7 defined naive CD8 cells, a population that excluded terminally differentiated effector memory CD45RA+ cells. Material: naive CD8+ T cells from PBMCs. These receptors came from a man aged 18-30 years in good health. Some clones in this sample may be carry-over from other donors' samples.

This chain links TRBV5-1 with TRBJ2-4; possibly TRBD2 for D (5 bases). V was trimmed by 0 bases and J by 0 bases, leaving 13 bases between them. Per the germline V gene, CDR1 is SGHRS and CDR2 is YFSETQ. This CDR3 comprises 17 residues. The chain's CDR3 is CASSLAGVSSAKNIQYF. The DNA of the CDR3 is TGCGCCAGCAGCTTGGCCGGGGTTAGTTCAGCCAAAAACATTCAGTACTTC.

The gene calls are TRBV2 and TRBJ2-3, with TRBD2 as a possible D gene (7 bases). The germline V gene has CDR1 SNHLY and CDR2 FYNNEI. This CDR3 comprises 16 residues. V lost 4 bases to trimming and J lost 3 bases, with 17 bases between them. In DNA form, the CDR3 reads TGTGCCAGCAGTGTCCACAGGGAGGGCCGTACAGATACGCAGTATTTT. Amino acid sequence: CASSVHREGRTDTQYF.

The J gene is TRBJ2-1, the V gene TRBV30, with D possibly matching TRBD2 (5 bases). The CDR3 runs to 15 residues. Trimming took 8 bases from V and 2 from J, leaving 19 bases between them. Germline values: CDR1 GTSNPN, CDR2 SVGIG (reference sequence). DNA of the CDR3: TGTGCCCTGAGGGCCGGATCGGCCCCCTACAATGAGCAGTTCTTC. Amino acids: CALRAGSAPYNEQFF.

This chain connects TRBV7-9 to TRBJ1-2; 7 bases match TRBD1. This CDR3 is built from 15 residues. Looked up from germline, CDR1 is SEHNR and CDR2 is FQNEAQ (reference sequence). V lost 5 bases, J lost 0 bases, and 6 bases stayed unmatched. This CDR3 reads CASSGYRGTNYGYTF. The CDR3 coding sequence is TGTGCCAGCAGCGGGTACAGGGGAACTAACTATGGCTACACCTTC. The full variable domain, in which reference TRBV7-9 and TRBJ1-2 provide the parts outside the CDR3, is DTGVSQNPRHKITKRGQNVTFRCDPISEHNRLYWYRQTLGQGPEFLTYFQNEAQLEKSRLLSDRFSAERPKGSFSTLEIQRTEQGDSAMYLCASSGYRGTNYGYTFGSGTRLTVV.

This clone was counted once. This rearrangement joins TRBV7-9 to TRBJ2-1; 11 bases line up with TRBD2. Germline lookup yields CDR1 SEHNR and CDR2 FQNEAQ (reference sequence). V was clipped by 4 bases and J by 7 bases; unmatched bases: 6. The CDR3 runs to 15 residues. CDR3 nucleotides: TGTGCCAGCAGCTCACTAGCGGGAGCGGGAAATGAGCAGTTCTTC. Its translation is CASSSLAGAGNEQFF. Variable domain in full (rest from reference TRBV7-9 and TRBJ2-1): DTGVSQNPRHKITKRGQNVTFRCDPISEHNRLYWYRQTLGQGPEFLTYFQNEAQLEKSRLLSDRFSAERPKGSFSTLEIQRTEQGDSAMYLCASSSLAGAGNEQFFGPGTRLTVL.

The genes are TRBV27 and TRBJ1-5, with 7 nucleotides matching TRBD1. Germline V gene data show CDR1 as MNHEY and CDR2 as SMNVEV (reference sequence). The CDR3 has 16 amino acids. The V and J ends lost 7 bases and 4 bases, in that order; junction bases with no gene match: 13. CDR3 sequence reads: CASTLIGTDPNQPQHF. The CDR3 coding sequence is TGTGCCAGCACCCTAATCGGGACAGACCCTAATCAGCCCCAGCATTTT.

In the case of this clone: The sample has other DNA sequences that encode this CDR3 too. The rearrangement links TRBV28 to TRBJ2-3, with a weak D call TRBD2 (5 bases). Germline loops: CDR1 MDHEN, CDR2 SYDVKM. V lost 4 bases to trimming and J lost 0 bases, with 11 bases between them. The length of the CDR3 is 15 residues. The CDR3 spells CASSSGLSSTDTQYF. CDR3 DNA: TGTGCCAGCAGTTCCGGACTCTCTAGCACAGATACGCAGTATTTT.

The V and J genes are TRBV19 and TRBJ2-2; 10 bases align to TRBD1. The CDR3 is made up of 15 amino acids. V lost 5 bases, J lost 4 bases, and 4 bases stayed unmatched. The germline V gene has CDR1 LNHDA and CDR2 SQIVND (reference sequence). CDR3 nucleotides: TGTGCCAGTAGTTGGACAGGGGGAATCACCGGGGAGCTGTTTTTT. It codes for CASSWTGGITGELFF.

In this sample, this clone turned up once. This chain connects TRBV7-2 to TRBJ2-1, with D uncertain. CDR1 SGHTA and CDR2 FQGNSA come from the germline V gene. This CDR3 is 14 amino acids long. The V and J ends lost 4 bases and 0 bases respectively, with 7 bases between them. The DNA of the CDR3 is TGTGCCAGCAGCTCTGACCCCTCCTACAATGAGCAGTTCTTC. It translates to CASSSDPSYNEQFF.

The chain employs TRBV19 and TRBJ2-3, with a possible D match to TRBD2 (6 bases). The CDR3 extends over 13 amino acids. V lost 6 bases and J lost 5, with 12 bases in between. CDR1 is LNHDA, CDR2 SQIVND, per germline (reference sequence). As DNA, the CDR3 is TGTGCCAGTAGCCCGGGAGCACGAGATACGCAGTATTTT. Its translation is CASSPGARDTQYF. The variable domain in full, completed from reference TRBV19 and TRBJ2-3, reads DGGITQSPKYLFRKEGQNVTLSCEQNLNHDAMYWYRQDPGQGLRLIYYSQIVNDFQKGDIAEGYSVSREKKESFPLTVTSAQKNPTAFYLCASSPGARDTQYFGPGTRLTVL.

V is TRBV18 and J is TRBJ2-4; perhaps D is TRBD1 or TRBD2 (5 bases each). Deletions cut 2 bases from V and 6 bases from J, with 14 bases between. The CDR3 totals 15 residues. Germline lookup yields CDR1 KGHSH and CDR2 LQKENI. CDR3: CASSPTGTGINIQYF. The CDR3 region has the DNA TGTGCCAGCTCACCAACCGGGACGGGCATAAACATTCAGTACTTC.

This chain links TRBV11-2 with TRBJ2-7; tentatively, D is TRBD2 (5 bases). Germline values: CDR1 SGHAT, CDR2 FQNNGV. The CDR3 totals 15 residues. The germline V and J ends were trimmed by 6 bases and 1 base, with 16 bases remaining between them. The CDR3 bases are TGTGCCAGCAGGGATGAGGTCCCGGGATCCTACGAGCAGTACTTC. Its protein is CASRDEVPGSYEQYF.

This clone has only one observation. The chain recombines TRBV7-3 with TRBJ1-5; no clear D. CDR1 is SGHTA, CDR2 FQGTGA, per germline. The CDR3 has 14 residues. With 6 bases removed from V and 2 bases from J, the gap between germline ends came to 11 bases. This CDR3 is CASRLDGGNQPQHF. CDR3 bases: TGTGCCAGCAGATTAGACGGTGGCAATCAGCCCCAGCATTTT.

The chain carries TRBV29-1 and TRBJ2-1; unclear D gene. V lost 1 base, J lost 0 bases, and 10 bases lay in between. From germline, CDR1 is SQVTM and CDR2 ANQGSEA. There are 15 residues in the CDR3. This CDR3 reads CSVEVDFPSYNEQFF. The CDR3 DNA reads as TGCAGCGTTGAAGTCGACTTTCCCTCCTACAATGAGCAGTTCTTC.

The V call is TRBV11-2, the J call TRBJ2-7, with D possibly being TRBD2 (6 bases). Trimming took off 8 bases at V and 4 bases at J, with 9 bases between the two ends. CDR3 length equals 11 residues. Germline V lookup: CDR1 SGHAT, CDR2 FQNNGV. The CDR3 nucleotides are TGTGCCAGCTACGGAGGGTACGAGCAGTACTTC. This codes for CASYGGYEQYF.

The chain has TRBV27 and TRBJ2-7; 13 bases line up with TRBD2. The CDR3 length is 19 residues. CDR1 and CDR2 (germline): MNHEY, SMNVEV (reference sequence). V lost 4 bases to trimming and J lost 0 bases; unmatched junction nucleotides: 12. CDR3 bases: TGTGCCAGCAGTTCTACCGGGACTAGCGGGACTCCTTTCTCCTACGAGCAGTACTTC. Protein product: CASSSTGTSGTPFSYEQYF.

About this clone: Distinct nucleotide sequences in the sample also encode this CDR3. The chain links TRBV29-1 to TRBJ1-3, with D perhaps matching TRBD1 (5 bases). Per the germline V gene, CDR1 is SQVTM and CDR2 is ANQGSEA. This CDR3 has 13 residues. V was shortened by 3 bases and J by 0 bases, with 6 bases between the two germline ends. CDR3 in amino acids: CSVEGGSGNTIYF. The CDR3 nucleotides are TGCAGCGTTGAGGGGGGCTCTGGAAACACCATATATTTT.

This chain connects TRBV4-3 to TRBJ1-1; no reliable D call. The CDR3 has 17 amino acids. V lost 2 bases and J 4 bases, leaving 20 bases between the germline ends. Germline V lookup: CDR1 LGHNA, CDR2 YSLEER. As DNA, the CDR3 is TGCGCCAGCAGCCAAAACCCCGTCGGGTCGGAGGGCACTGAAGCTTTCTTT. Protein product: CASSQNPVGSEGTEAFF.

This rearrangement joins TRBV30 to TRBJ2-1, with 10 bases matching TRBD2. This CDR3 is 19 amino acids long. CDR1 GTSNPN and CDR2 SVGIG come from the germline V gene (reference sequence). With V trimmed by 3 bases and J by 1 base, 15 bases remained unmatched. The CDR3 bases are TGTGCCTGGAGGGGCTGGACTAGCGGAGGCGAAGGTTCCTACAATGAGCAGTTCTTC. Translating it yields CAWRGWTSGGEGSYNEQFF.

The V and J genes are TRBV5-8 and TRBJ2-7; TRBD2 is a possible D gene (5 bases). Trimming removed 5 bases from V and 3 bases from J, with 18 bases in between. Germline V gives CDR1 SGHTS, CDR2 YDEGEE. This CDR3 region has 15 residues. In DNA, the CDR3 is TGTGCCAGCAGTCCTCTCGCGGGTGCCCACTACGAGCAGTACTTC. It specifies CASSPLAGAHYEQYF.

This chain connects TRBV25-1 to TRBJ2-3, with D uncertain. The germline CDR1 and CDR2 sequences are MGHDK and SYGVNS. The length of the CDR3 is 13 residues. The ends were cut back, 2 bases at V and 4 bases at J, with 7 bases in the middle. For the CDR3, the DNA is TGTGCCAGCAGTGAAAATCGGGCAGATACGCAGTATTTT. This sequence encodes CASSENRADTQYF.